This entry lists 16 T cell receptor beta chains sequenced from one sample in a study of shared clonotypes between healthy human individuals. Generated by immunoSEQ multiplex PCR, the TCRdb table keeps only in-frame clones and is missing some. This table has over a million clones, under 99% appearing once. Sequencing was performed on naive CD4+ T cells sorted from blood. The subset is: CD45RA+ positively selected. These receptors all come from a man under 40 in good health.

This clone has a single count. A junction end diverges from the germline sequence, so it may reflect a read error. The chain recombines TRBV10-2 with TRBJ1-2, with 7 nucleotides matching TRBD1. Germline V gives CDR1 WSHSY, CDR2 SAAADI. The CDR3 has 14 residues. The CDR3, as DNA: TGCGCCAGCAGTGAGTCCCCCCAATCACCAGGGGGGGACTTC. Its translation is CASSESPQSPGGDF.

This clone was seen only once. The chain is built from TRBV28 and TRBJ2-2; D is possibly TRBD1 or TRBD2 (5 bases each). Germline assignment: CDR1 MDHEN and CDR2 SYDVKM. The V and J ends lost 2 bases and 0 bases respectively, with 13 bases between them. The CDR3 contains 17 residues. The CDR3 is CASSLLLRDANTGELFF. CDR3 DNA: TGTGCCAGCAGTTTACTCCTCCGGGACGCGAACACCGGGGAGCTGTTTTTT.

In DNA form, the CDR3 reads TGCGCCAGCAGCTTAAGCGGGAGGAGTCCTAGCACAGATACGCAGTATTTT. As protein: CASSLSGRSPSTDTQYF. V and J are TRBV5-1 and TRBJ2-3; 9 bases align to TRBD2. From germline, CDR1 is SGHRS and CDR2 YFSETQ. The V and J ends lost 2 bases and 0 bases, in that order; junction bases with no gene match: 7. The CDR3 is made up of 17 amino acids.

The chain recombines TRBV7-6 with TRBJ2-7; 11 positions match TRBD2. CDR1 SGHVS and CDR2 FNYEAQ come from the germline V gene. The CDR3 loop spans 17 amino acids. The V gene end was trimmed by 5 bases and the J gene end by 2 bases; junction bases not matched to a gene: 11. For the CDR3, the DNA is TGTGCCAGCAGCCAATTACCTCTAGCGGGGGGTGCCTACGAGCAGTACTTC. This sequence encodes CASSQLPLAGGAYEQYF.

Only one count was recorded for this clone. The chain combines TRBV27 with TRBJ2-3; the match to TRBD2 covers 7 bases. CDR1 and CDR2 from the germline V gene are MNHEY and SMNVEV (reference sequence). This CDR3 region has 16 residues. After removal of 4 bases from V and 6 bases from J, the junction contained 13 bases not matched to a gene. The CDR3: CASSYLGAGVGDTQYF. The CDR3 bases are TGTGCCAGCAGTTACCTCGGGGCGGGAGTCGGGGATACGCAGTATTTT.

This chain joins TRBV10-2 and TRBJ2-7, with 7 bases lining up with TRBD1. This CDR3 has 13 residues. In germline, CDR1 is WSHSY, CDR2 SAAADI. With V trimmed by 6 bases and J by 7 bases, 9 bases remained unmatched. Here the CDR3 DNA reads TGCGCCAGCAGCCAGACAGGGAGTGAAGAGCAGTACTTC. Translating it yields CASSQTGSEEQYF.

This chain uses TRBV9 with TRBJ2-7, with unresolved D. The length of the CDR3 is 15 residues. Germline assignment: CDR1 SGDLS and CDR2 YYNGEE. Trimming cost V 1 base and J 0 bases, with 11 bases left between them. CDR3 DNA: TGTGCCAGCAGCGTAACACCGTTTCCCTCCTACGAGCAGTACTTC. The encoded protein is CASSVTPFPSYEQYF.

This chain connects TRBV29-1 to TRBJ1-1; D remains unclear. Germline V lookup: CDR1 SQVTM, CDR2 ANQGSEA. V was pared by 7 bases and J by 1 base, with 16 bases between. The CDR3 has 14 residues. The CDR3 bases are TGCAGCGCCACAACCTGGCGGGAGAACACTGAAGCTTTCTTT. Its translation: CSATTWRENTEAFF.

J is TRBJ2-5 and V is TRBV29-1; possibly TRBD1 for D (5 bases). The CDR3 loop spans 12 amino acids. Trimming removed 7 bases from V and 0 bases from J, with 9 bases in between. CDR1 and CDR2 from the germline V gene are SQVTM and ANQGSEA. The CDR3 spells CSAWTHQETQYF. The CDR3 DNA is TGCAGCGCCTGGACACACCAAGAGACCCAGTACTTC.

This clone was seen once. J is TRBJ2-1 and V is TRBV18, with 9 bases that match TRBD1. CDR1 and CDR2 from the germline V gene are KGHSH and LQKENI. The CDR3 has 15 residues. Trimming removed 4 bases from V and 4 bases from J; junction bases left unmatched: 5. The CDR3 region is CASSQGQGKYNEQFF. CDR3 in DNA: TGTGCCAGCTCACAGGGACAGGGAAAGTACAATGAGCAGTTCTTC.

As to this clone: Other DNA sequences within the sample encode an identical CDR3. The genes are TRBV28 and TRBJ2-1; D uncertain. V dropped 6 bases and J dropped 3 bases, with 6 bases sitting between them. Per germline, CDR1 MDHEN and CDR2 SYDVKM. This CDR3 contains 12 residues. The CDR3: CASSLSYNEQFF. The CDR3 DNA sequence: TGTGCCAGCAGCTTAAGCTACAATGAGCAGTTCTTC.

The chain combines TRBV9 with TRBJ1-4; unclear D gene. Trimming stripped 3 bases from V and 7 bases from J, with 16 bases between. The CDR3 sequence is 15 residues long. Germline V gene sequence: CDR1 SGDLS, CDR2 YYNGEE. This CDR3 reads CASSALSGAGEKLFF. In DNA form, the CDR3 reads TGTGCCAGCAGCGCTTTGTCGGGCGCGGGTGAAAAACTGTTTTTT.

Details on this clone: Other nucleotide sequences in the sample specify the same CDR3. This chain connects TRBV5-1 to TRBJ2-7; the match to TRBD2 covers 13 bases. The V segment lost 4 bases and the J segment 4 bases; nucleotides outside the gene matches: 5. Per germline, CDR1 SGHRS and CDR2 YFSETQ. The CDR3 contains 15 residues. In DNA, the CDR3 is TGCGCCAGCAGCGGGGGACTAGCGGGAATATACGAGCAGTACTTC. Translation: CASSGGLAGIYEQYF. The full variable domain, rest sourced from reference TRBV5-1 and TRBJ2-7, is KAGVTQTPRYLIKTRGQQVTLSCSPISGHRSVSWYQQTPGQGLQFLFEYFSETQRNKGNFPGRFSGRQFSNSRSEMNVSTLELGDSALYLCASSGGLAGIYEQYFGPGTRLTVT.

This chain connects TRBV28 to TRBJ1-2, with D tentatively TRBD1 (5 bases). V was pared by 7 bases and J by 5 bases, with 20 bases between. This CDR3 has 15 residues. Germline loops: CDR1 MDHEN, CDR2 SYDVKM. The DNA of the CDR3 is TGTGCCAGCATTCTCCCGGGACCTACGGGGTATGGCTACACCTTC. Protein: CASILPGPTGYGYTF.

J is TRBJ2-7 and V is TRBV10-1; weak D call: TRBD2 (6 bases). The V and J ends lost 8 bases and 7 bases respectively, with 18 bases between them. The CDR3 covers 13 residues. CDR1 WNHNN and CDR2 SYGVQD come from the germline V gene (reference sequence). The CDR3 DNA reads TGCGCCAGCGCCGGGACTGCCGTAGGGGAGCAGTACTTC. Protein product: CASAGTAVGEQYF.

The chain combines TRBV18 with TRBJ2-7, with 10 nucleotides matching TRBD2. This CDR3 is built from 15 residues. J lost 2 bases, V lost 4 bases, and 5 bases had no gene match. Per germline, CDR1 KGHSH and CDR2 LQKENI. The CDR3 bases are TGTGCCAGCTCACACGGACTAGCGGCTACCTACGAGCAGTACTTC. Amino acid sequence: CASSHGLAATYEQYF. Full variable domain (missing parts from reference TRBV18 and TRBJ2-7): NAGVMQNPRHLVRRRGQEARLRCSPMKGHSHVYWYRQLPEEGLKFMVYLQKENIIDESGMPKERFSAEFPKEGPSILRIQQVVRGDSAAYFCASSHGLAATYEQYFGPGTRLTVT.